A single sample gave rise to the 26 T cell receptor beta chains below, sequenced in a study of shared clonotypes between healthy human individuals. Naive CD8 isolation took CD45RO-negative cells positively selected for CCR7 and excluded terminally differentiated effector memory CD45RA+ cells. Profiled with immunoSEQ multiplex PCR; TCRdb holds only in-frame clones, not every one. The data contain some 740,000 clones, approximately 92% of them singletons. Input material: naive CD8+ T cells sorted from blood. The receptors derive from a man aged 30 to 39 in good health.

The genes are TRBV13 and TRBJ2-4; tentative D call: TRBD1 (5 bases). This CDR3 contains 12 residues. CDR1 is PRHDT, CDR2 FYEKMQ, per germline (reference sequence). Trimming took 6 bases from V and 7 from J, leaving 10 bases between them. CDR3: CASSAGMNIQYF. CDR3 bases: TGTGCCAGCAGTGCAGGGATGAACATTCAGTACTTC.

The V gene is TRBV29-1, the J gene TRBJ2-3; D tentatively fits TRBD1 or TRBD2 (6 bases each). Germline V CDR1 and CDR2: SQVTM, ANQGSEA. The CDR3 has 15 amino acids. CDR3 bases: TGCGCAATCGGTGGGGGGCCAGCAGTTTTAGATACGCAGTATTTT. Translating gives CAIGGGPAVLDTQYF.

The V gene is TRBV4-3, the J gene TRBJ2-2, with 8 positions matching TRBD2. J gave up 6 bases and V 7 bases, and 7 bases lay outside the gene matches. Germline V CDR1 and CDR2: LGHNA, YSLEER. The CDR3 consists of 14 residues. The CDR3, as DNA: TGCGCCAGCACTGAACTGCGGGGGGCCGGGGAGCTGTTTTTT. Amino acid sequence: CASTELRGAGELFF.

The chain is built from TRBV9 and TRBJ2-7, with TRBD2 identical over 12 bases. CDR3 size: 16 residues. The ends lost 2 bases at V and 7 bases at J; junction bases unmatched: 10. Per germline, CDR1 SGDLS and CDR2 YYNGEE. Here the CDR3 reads CASSVALAGGPREQYF. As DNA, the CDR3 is TGTGCCAGCAGCGTGGCGCTAGCGGGAGGGCCCCGGGAGCAGTACTTC. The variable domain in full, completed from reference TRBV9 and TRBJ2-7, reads DSGVTQTPKHLITATGQRVTLRCSPRSGDLSVYWYQQSLDQGLQFLIQYYNGEERAKGNILERFSAQQFPDLHSELNLSSLELGDSALYFCASSVALAGGPREQYFGPGTRLTVT.

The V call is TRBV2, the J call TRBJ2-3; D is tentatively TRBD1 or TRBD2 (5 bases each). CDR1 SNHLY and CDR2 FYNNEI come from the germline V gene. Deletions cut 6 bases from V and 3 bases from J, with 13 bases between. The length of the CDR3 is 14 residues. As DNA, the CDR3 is TGTGCCAGCAGGGACCGGGGCGAAACAGATACGCAGTATTTT. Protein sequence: CASRDRGETDTQYF.

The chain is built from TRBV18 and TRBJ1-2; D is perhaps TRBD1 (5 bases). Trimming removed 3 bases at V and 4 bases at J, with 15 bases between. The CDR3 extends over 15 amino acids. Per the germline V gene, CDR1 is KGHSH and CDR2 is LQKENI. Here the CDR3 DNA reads TGTGCCAGCTCACCCCCCGAAGGGGAATTCTATGGCTACACCTTC. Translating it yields CASSPPEGEFYGYTF.

The CDR3 nucleotides are TGTGCCAGCAGACAGGGGCCGACCCAGTACTTC. This sequence encodes CASRQGPTQYF. The rearrangement joins TRBV27 to TRBJ2-5; TRBD1 matches 7 bases. The junction had 2 bases not matched to a gene; V was cut back by 6 bases and J by 7 bases. The CDR3 spans 11 residues. From germline, CDR1 is MNHEY and CDR2 SMNVEV (reference sequence).

The CDR3 sequence is CASSLVTDEQYF. Here the CDR3 DNA reads TGTGCCAGCAGCTTAGTAACGGACGAGCAGTACTTC. This chain uses TRBV11-2 with TRBJ2-7; D is unresolved. From germline, CDR1 is SGHAT and CDR2 FQNNGV. CDR3 length: 12 residues. Trimming left V 1 base short and J 5 bases short, with 6 bases between.

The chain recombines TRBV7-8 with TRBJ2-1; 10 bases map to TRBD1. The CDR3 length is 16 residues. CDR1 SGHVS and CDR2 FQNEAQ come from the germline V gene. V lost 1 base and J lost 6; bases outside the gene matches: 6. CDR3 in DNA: TGTGCCAGCAGCTTAGTCCGGGACAGGGGAGTCAATGAGCAGTTCTTC. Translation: CASSLVRDRGVNEQFF.

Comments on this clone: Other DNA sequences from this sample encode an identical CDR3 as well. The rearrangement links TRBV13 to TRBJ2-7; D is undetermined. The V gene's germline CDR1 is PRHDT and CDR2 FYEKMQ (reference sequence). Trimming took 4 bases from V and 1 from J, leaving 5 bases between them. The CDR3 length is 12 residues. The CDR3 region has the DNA TGTGCCAGCAGCTCCAGTTCCTACGAGCAGTACTTC. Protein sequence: CASSSSSYEQYF.

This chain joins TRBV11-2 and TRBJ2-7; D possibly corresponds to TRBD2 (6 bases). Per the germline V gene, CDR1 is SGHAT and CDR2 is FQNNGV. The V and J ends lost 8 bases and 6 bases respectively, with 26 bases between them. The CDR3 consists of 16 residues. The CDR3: CASAPVASLASGEQYF. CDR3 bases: TGTGCCAGCGCCCCTGTAGCTTCCCTAGCGTCGGGCGAGCAGTACTTC.

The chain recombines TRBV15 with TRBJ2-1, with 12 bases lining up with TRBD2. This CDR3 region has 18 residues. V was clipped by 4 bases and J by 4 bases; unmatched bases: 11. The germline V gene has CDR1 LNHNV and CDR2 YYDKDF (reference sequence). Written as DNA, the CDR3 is TGTGCCACCAGCATCGAAATCGGACTAGCGGGAAGGTACAATGAGCAGTTCTTC. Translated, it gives CATSIEIGLAGRYNEQFF.

The DNA for the CDR3 is TGTGCCACCAGCAGAGCCTTAGCGGACTCCTACAATGAGCAGTTCTTC. Translating gives CATSRALADSYNEQFF. The chain is built from TRBV15 and TRBJ2-1; D is perhaps TRBD2 (6 bases). The V end was cut by 1 base, the J end by 0 bases, with 10 bases between. Per germline, CDR1 LNHNV and CDR2 YYDKDF (reference sequence). The CDR3 sequence is 16 residues long.

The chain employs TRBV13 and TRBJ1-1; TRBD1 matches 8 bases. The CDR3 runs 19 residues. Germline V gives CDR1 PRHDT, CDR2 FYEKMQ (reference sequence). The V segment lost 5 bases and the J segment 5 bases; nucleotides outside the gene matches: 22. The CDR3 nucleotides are TGTGCCAGCAGCCCACTTCACTCGACAGGGGCGGCCAGAGGGACTGAAGCTTTCTTT. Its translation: CASSPLHSTGAARGTEAFF.

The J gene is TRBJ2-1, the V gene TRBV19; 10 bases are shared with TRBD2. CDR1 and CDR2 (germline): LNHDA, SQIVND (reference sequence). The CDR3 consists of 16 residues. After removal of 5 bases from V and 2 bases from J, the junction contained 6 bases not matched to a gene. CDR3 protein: CASSPSGTSAYNEQFF. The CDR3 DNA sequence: TGTGCCAGTAGTCCTAGCGGGACTAGCGCCTACAATGAGCAGTTCTTC.

CDR3 nucleotides: TGTGCCAGTCGTCCAGGGTCGAGCTACGAGCAGTACTTC. Translated: CASRPGSSYEQYF. The rearrangement links TRBV19 to TRBJ2-7; D might be TRBD1 (5 bases). The CDR3 is made up of 13 amino acids. CDR1 is LNHDA, CDR2 SQIVND, per germline (reference sequence). V was trimmed by 8 bases and J by 3 bases, leaving 14 bases between them. The full variable domain, in which reference TRBV19 and TRBJ2-7 provide the parts outside the CDR3, is DGGITQSPKYLFRKEGQNVTLSCEQNLNHDAMYWYRQDPGQGLRLIYYSQIVNDFQKGDIAEGYSVSREKKESFPLTVTSAQKNPTAFYLCASRPGSSYEQYFGPGTRLTVT.

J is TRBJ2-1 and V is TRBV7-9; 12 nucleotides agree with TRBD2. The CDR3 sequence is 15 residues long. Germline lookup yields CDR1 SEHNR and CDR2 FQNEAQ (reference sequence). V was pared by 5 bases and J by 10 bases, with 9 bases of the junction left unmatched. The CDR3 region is CASSLTSGREWEQFF. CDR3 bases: TGTGCCAGCAGCCTGACTAGCGGGAGAGAGTGGGAGCAGTTCTTC.

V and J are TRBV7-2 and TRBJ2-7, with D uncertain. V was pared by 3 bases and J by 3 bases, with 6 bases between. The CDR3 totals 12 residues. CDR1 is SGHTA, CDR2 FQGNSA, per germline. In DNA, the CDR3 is TGTGCCAGCAGCTTCGACCTCTACGAGCAGTACTTC. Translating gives CASSFDLYEQYF. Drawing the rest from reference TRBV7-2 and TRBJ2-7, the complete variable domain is GAGVSQSPSNKVTEKGKDVELRCDPISGHTALYWYRQSLGQGLEFLIYFQGNSAPDKSGLPSDRFSAERTGGSVSTLTIQRTQQEDSAVYLCASSFDLYEQYFGPGTRLTVT.

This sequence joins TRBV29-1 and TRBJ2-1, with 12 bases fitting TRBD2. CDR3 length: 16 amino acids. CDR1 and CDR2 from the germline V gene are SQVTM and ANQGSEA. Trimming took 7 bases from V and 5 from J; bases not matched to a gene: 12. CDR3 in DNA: TGCAGCGCCCCGACCTTGACTAGCGGGAGCGACAATGAGCAGTTCTTC. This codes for CSAPTLTSGSDNEQFF.

CDR3 nucleotides: TGTGCCAGCAGGGGGCCAAGTTCGAACACCGGGGAGCTGTTTTTT. Translation gives CASRGPSSNTGELFF. This chain connects TRBV5-6 to TRBJ2-2, with D perhaps TRBD1 (5 bases). The CDR3 is 15 residues long. Germline loops: CDR1 SGHDT, CDR2 YYEEEE. The V gene lost 5 bases and the J gene lost 0 bases, with 11 bases spanning the gap.

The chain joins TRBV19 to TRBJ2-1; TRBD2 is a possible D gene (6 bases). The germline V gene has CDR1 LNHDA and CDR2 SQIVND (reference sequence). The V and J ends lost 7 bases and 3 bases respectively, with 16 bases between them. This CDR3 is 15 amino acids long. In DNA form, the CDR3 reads TGTGCCAGTAAAGATGGTAGCGGTAACTACAATGAGCAGTTCTTC. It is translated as CASKDGSGNYNEQFF.

The chain's CDR3 is CSVEVLAQRGYNEQFF. The CDR3 nucleotides read TGCAGCGTTGAAGTTCTGGCCCAGCGGGGCTACAATGAGCAGTTCTTC. The chain couples TRBV29-1 to TRBJ2-1; 7 positions match TRBD2. This CDR3 comprises 16 residues. V lost 1 base to trimming and J lost 3 bases; unmatched junction nucleotides: 9. Germline values: CDR1 SQVTM, CDR2 ANQGSEA.

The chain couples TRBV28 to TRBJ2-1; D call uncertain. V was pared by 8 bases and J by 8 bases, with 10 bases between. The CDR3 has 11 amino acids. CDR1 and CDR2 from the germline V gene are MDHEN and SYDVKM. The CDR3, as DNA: TGTGCCAGCGCACTCGATCATGAGCAGTTCTTC. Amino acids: CASALDHEQFF.

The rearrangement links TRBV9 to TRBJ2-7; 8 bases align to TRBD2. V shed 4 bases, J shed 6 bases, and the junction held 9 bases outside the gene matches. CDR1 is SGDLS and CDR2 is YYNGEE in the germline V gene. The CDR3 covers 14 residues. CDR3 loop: CASSYQAGDFEQYF. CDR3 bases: TGTGCCAGCAGCTACCAAGCGGGAGATTTCGAGCAGTACTTC.

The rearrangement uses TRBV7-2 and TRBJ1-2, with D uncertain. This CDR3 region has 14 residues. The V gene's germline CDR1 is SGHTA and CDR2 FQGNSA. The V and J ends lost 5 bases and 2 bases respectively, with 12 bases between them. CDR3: CASSQTPGNYGYTF. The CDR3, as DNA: TGTGCCAGCAGCCAGACCCCGGGGAACTATGGCTACACCTTC.

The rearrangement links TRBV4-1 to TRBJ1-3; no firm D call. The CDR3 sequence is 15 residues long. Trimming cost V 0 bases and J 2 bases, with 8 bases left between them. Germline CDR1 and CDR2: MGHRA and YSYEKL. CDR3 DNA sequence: TGCGCCAGCAGCCAAGATTGGTCAGCTGGAAACACCATATATTTT. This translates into CASSQDWSAGNTIYF.